These 14 T cell receptor beta chains came from one sample sequenced in a study of blood T cells in healthy people across ages. Then a second PCR, running about 6 to 11 cycles, was carried out with a sample-barcoded 5' primer and a J-beta primer mix. TCRdb re-analysed the 5' RACE reads in MiXCR, keeping a single row per CDR3 protein. This table has roughly 730,000 distinct CDR3 sequences, roughly three fifths appearing once. The sequencing sample was made of blood. These receptors were taken from a man in his forties or fifties in good health.

The chain joins TRBV9 to TRBJ1-2; unclear D gene. The CDR3 is 10 residues long. CDR1 SGDLS and CDR2 YYNGEE come from the germline V gene. V lost 7 bases and J 9 bases, leaving 10 bases between the germline ends. CDR3 nucleotides: TGTGCCAGCTCCGGACCGAGCTACACCTTC. Amino acid sequence: CASSGPSYTF.

The gene calls are TRBV2 and TRBJ1-6; perhaps TRBD1 as D (5 bases). The CDR3 totals 16 residues. Trimming removed 6 bases from V and 6 bases from J, with 18 bases in between. CDR1 is SNHLY and CDR2 is FYNNEI in the germline V gene. This CDR3 is CASSGISGGSNSPLHF. CDR3 in DNA: TGTGCCAGCAGCGGAATTTCGGGGGGGAGTAATTCACCCCTCCACTTT.

The chain links TRBV4-2 to TRBJ2-1; possibly TRBD1 for D (6 bases). The CDR3 contains 16 residues. The germline CDR1 and CDR2 sequences are LGHNA and YNFKEQ. Trimming took 0 bases from V and 4 from J, leaving 13 bases between them. The CDR3 region is CASSQDGAGDYNEQFF. In DNA, the CDR3 is TGTGCCAGCAGCCAAGATGGGGCAGGGGATTACAATGAGCAGTTCTTC.

The CDR3 reads CASSQEAGVETQYF. The CDR3 region has the DNA TGTGCCAGCTCACAAGAAGCAGGGGTAGAGACCCAGTACTTC. The chain has TRBV18 and TRBJ2-4; possibly TRBD1 for D (6 bases). The end of the DNA is better explained by TRBJ2-5, so the J call may be wrong. Germline V gene sequence: CDR1 KGHSH, CDR2 LQKENI. CDR3 length equals 14 residues.

The CDR3 coding sequence is TGCGCCAGCAGCCAAGATCACGCGGGAGGGACAGATACGCAGTATTTT. Its translation is CASSQDHAGGTDTQYF. This chain links TRBV4-3 with TRBJ2-3, with TRBD2 matching over 9 bases. The CDR3 runs to 16 residues. J was trimmed by 3 bases and V by 0 bases; bases with no gene match: 4. Germline CDR1 and CDR2: LGHNA and YSLEER.

The chain has TRBV7-9 and TRBJ2-1; a weak D match, TRBD1 (6 bases). Deletions cut 1 base from V and 8 bases from J, with 15 bases between. There are 15 residues in the CDR3. In germline, CDR1 is SEHNR, CDR2 FQNEAQ (reference sequence). CDR3: CASSLVLAGADEQFF. For the CDR3, the DNA is TGTGCCAGCAGCTTAGTTTTGGCAGGGGCAGATGAGCAGTTCTTC.

V usage is TRBV12-5 and J usage is TRBJ2-7; 9 nucleotides line up with TRBD1. The CDR3 spans 15 residues. Germline V CDR1 and CDR2: LGHNT, FRNRAP. With 4 bases clipped from V and 2 bases from J, the junction kept 6 bases outside the gene matches. CDR3 residues: CASGSDRGEAYEQYF. DNA for the CDR3: TGTGCTAGTGGTTCGGACAGGGGTGAGGCCTACGAGCAGTACTTC. The variable domain in full, completed from reference TRBV12-5 and TRBJ2-7, reads DARVTQTPRHKVTEMGQEVTMRCQPILGHNTVFWYRQTMMQGLELLAYFRNRAPLDDSGMPKDRFSAEMPDATLATLKIQPSEPRDSAVYFCASGSDRGEAYEQYFGPGTRLTVT.

The rearrangement uses TRBV11-2 and TRBJ2-5; 9 nucleotides agree with TRBD1. Germline V gene lookup returns CDR1 SGHAT and CDR2 FQNNGV. The V and J ends lost 3 bases and 5 bases, in that order; junction bases with no gene match: 7. The CDR3 contains 15 residues. Here the CDR3 reads CASSFNMGTGETQYF. The CDR3 coding sequence is TGTGCCAGCAGCTTCAACATGGGGACAGGGGAGACCCAGTACTTC.

This clonotype has at least ten counts. The V gene is TRBV25-1, the J gene TRBJ2-7; TRBD1 matches at 8 bases. This CDR3 contains 16 residues. Germline values: CDR1 MGHDK, CDR2 SYGVNS. Losses at the gene ends were 1 base for V and 3 bases for J; bases not matched to a gene: 8. The CDR3: CASSELGSGGFYEQYF. CDR3 sequence (DNA): TGTGCCAGCAGTGAATTGGGGTCAGGGGGCTTCTACGAGCAGTACTTC.

The chain couples TRBV7-9 to TRBJ1-6, with TRBD1 identical over 9 bases. The CDR3 runs to 15 residues. Germline V gene sequence: CDR1 SEHNR, CDR2 FQNEAQ (reference sequence). J lost 9 bases, V lost 0 bases, and 3 bases had no gene match. The CDR3 loop reads CASSLADRGPSPLHF. CDR3 nucleotide sequence: TGTGCCAGCAGCTTAGCGGACAGGGGACCTTCACCCCTCCACTTT.

This clonotype was detected only once. The chain carries TRBV12-5 and TRBJ2-1; TRBD2 matches 7 bases. CDR3 length: 15 amino acids. V gave up 6 bases and J gave up 4 bases; unmatched junction bases: 9. CDR1 LGHNT and CDR2 FRNRAP come from the germline V gene. The CDR3 loop reads CASGGLAESYNEQFF. The CDR3 coding sequence is TGTGCTAGTGGGGGGCTAGCGGAGTCATACAATGAGCAGTTCTTC.

A remark on this clonotype: An end of the junction does not agree with germline; a read error may underlie this. V and J are TRBV6-5 and TRBJ2-5; D gene uncertain. The germline V gene encodes CDR1 MNHEY and CDR2 SVGAGI. CDR3 length: 14 amino acids. CDR3 sequence reads: CASSYNGRKETQYF. CDR3 in DNA: TGCGCCAGCAGTTACAATGGCAGAAAAGAGACCCAGTACTTC.

The genes are TRBV3-1 and TRBJ2-1; tentative D call: TRBD2 (5 bases). CDR3 length equals 12 residues. V lost 4 bases to trimming and J lost 12 bases, with 13 bases between them. Germline V gene sequence: CDR1 LGHDT, CDR2 YNNKEL (reference sequence). CDR3 DNA sequence: TGTGCCAGCAGCCCCGCGAATAGCGCGCAGTTCTTC. This translates into CASSPANSAQFF.

J is TRBJ2-1 and V is TRBV29-1; D remains unclear. This CDR3 has 11 amino acids. V lost 3 bases and J 6 bases, leaving 6 bases between the germline ends. The germline gives CDR1 SQVTM, CDR2 ANQGSEA. The CDR3 spells CSVELPNEQFF. CDR3 DNA: TGCAGCGTTGAGTTACCCAATGAGCAGTTCTTC.